This record covers a single T cell receptor beta chain. Antigen: not known. This entry belongs to a study of cytomegalovirus exposure and HLA in healthy donors. Study-level findings and limits: When a later analysis was performed, an Asian-associated ancestry cluster reportedly had fewer N-insertions than the approximately 680-donor mean.

The PCR used 60 Vbeta and 13 Jbeta primers. Using immunoSEQ multiplex PCR, the repertoire was profiled, and TCRdb retains in-frame clones only, with some absent. The data hold some 190,000 clones, with about 76% observed a single time. The V gene end was trimmed by 0 bases and the J gene end by 4 bases; junction bases not matched to a gene: 6. CDR3 length equals 15 residues. The V gene's germline CDR1 is LGHNA and CDR2 YNFKEQ. This clonotype was obtained from a woman aged 45-65 years in good health and CMV-seronegative. The sample comprised PBMCs. The chain employs TRBV4-2 and TRBJ2-7, with TRBD2 matching 7 bases. The CDR3: CASSQDSSGVYEQYF. The CDR3 nucleotides are TGTGCCAGCAGCCAAGATTCTAGCGGCGTGTACGAGCAGTACTTC.